A single sample gave rise to the 28 T cell receptor beta chains below, sequenced in a study of control samples from healthy donors and cancer patients. TCRdb's copy holds only in-frame clones and misses some; the assay was immunoSEQ multiplex PCR. This sample carries 10,000 to 15,000 clones, roughly 90% of them seen once, and the ten largest clones take about 2.9%. The specimen sequenced was formalin-fixed, paraffin-embedded tissue. The receptors come from a male donor with melanoma.

The rearrangement joins TRBV18 to TRBJ2-3; no firm D call. This CDR3 is 12 amino acids long. Germline assignment: CDR1 KGHSH and CDR2 LQKENI. V lost 11 bases and J lost 2, with 11 bases in between. This CDR3 reads CAPRSDTDTQYF. CDR3 coding DNA: TGTGCCCCTAGATCAGACACAGATACGCAGTATTTT.

The chain uses TRBV19 and TRBJ2-1; D could derive from TRBD1 or TRBD2 (5 bases each). This CDR3 is built from 16 residues. Germline V gene lookup returns CDR1 LNHDA and CDR2 SQIVND (reference sequence). The V gene lost 7 bases and the J gene lost 0 bases, with 16 bases spanning the gap. DNA for the CDR3: TGTGCCAGTACCCTTTGGGGGAGCGGCTCCTACAATGAGCAGTTCTTC. Translation gives CASTLWGSGSYNEQFF.

V is TRBV30 and J is TRBJ1-5, with no clear D. The CDR3 is 15 amino acids. V dropped 1 base and J dropped 5 bases, with 15 bases sitting between them. Germline V lookup: CDR1 GTSNPN, CDR2 SVGIG (reference sequence). CDR3 DNA sequence: TGTGCCTGGAGTGCCCTTCGGAGACCTGATCAGCCCCAGCATTTT. Translation gives CAWSALRRPDQPQHF.

The chain has TRBV5-1 and TRBJ2-5, with 7 nucleotides matching TRBD2. Losses at the gene ends were 0 bases for V and 5 bases for J; bases not matched to a gene: 4. CDR1 is SGHRS, CDR2 YFSETQ, per germline. This CDR3 region has 14 residues. The CDR3 sequence: CASSLGLAGETQYF. CDR3 DNA sequence: TGCGCCAGCAGCTTGGGACTAGCTGGGGAGACCCAGTACTTC.

The genes are TRBV6-5 and TRBJ1-5; D may be TRBD1 (5 bases). Deletions cut 2 bases from V and 3 bases from J, with 11 bases between. Germline assignment: CDR1 MNHEY and CDR2 SVGAGI. The CDR3 runs to 15 residues. The CDR3 loop reads CASSYTQGPNQPQHF. The CDR3 DNA sequence: TGTGCCAGCAGTTACACCCAGGGCCCCAATCAGCCCCAGCATTTT.

V gene TRBV7-3 combines with J gene TRBJ2-3; 12 nucleotides agree with TRBD2. Germline V lookup: CDR1 SGHTA, CDR2 FQGTGA. The CDR3 sequence is 15 residues long. V gave up 3 bases and J gave up 3 bases; unmatched junction bases: 1. The CDR3 here is CASSLGLAGTDTQYF. The CDR3, as DNA: TGTGCCAGCAGCTTGGGACTAGCGGGTACAGATACGCAGTATTTT.

This clone showed up just a few times. The chain links TRBV15 to TRBJ2-5; D possibly uses TRBD1 or TRBD2 (5 bases each). Per the germline V gene, CDR1 is LNHNV and CDR2 is YYDKDF (reference sequence). CDR3 length equals 17 residues. V lost 1 base, J lost 4 bases, and 19 bases lay in between. In DNA form, the CDR3 reads TGTGCCACCAGCAGAGCCGTTGGGGGAGCCAGTCGAGAGACCCAGTACTTC. This gives the protein CATSRAVGGASRETQYF.

CDR3 nucleotide sequence: TGTGCCAGCAGCACCGGGACTAGCGGGATCCAAAAAATCTCCTACAATGAGCAGTTCTTC. Translation: CASSTGTSGIQKISYNEQFF. The V and J genes are TRBV7-9 and TRBJ2-1, with 13 positions matching TRBD2. The V segment lost 5 bases and the J segment 0 bases; nucleotides outside the gene matches: 13. CDR3 length: 20 residues. Per germline, CDR1 SEHNR and CDR2 FQNEAQ (reference sequence).

The J gene is TRBJ2-4, the V gene TRBV6-5, with D perhaps TRBD1 (5 bases). In germline, CDR1 is MNHEY, CDR2 SVGAGI. Trimming took off 2 bases at V and 0 bases at J, with 11 bases between the two ends. This CDR3 is built from 16 residues. The CDR3 sequence: CASSYRQSLAKNIQYF. For the CDR3, the DNA is TGTGCCAGCAGTTACCGACAGTCCCTAGCCAAAAACATTCAGTACTTC.

The chain combines TRBV4-2 with TRBJ1-1, with 12 nucleotides matching TRBD1. V lost 2 bases and J lost 5; bases outside the gene matches: 3. In germline, CDR1 is LGHNA, CDR2 YNFKEQ. This CDR3 spans 15 amino acids. CDR3 DNA sequence: TGTGCCAGCAGCCAACCGGGACAGGGGGCTACTGAAGCTTTCTTT. Encoded protein: CASSQPGQGATEAFF.

The V gene is TRBV14, the J gene TRBJ2-6; D unresolved. The CDR3 loop spans 15 amino acids. The ends were cut back, 4 bases at V and 3 bases at J, with 10 bases in the middle. From germline, CDR1 is SGHDN and CDR2 FVKESK. As DNA, the CDR3 is TGTGCCAGCAGCCGAGACCCGATTGGGGCCAACGTCCTGACTTTC. Its translation is CASSRDPIGANVLTF.

V usage is TRBV27 and J usage is TRBJ1-1; TRBD1 is a possible D gene (5 bases). CDR3 length: 13 amino acids. From germline, CDR1 is MNHEY and CDR2 SMNVEV (reference sequence). Trimming took 6 bases from V and 4 from J, leaving 12 bases between them. The CDR3 loop is CASSLAGGTEAFF. CDR3 nucleotide sequence: TGTGCCAGCAGCCTGGCCGGGGGCACTGAAGCTTTCTTT.

As to this clone: This sequence may be a read error, since a much larger clone differs from it by one base. Other nucleotide sequences in the sample specify the same CDR3. V usage is TRBV6-5 and J usage is TRBJ2-1; the D is unclear. The CDR3 has 12 residues. Germline CDR1 and CDR2: MNHEY and SVGAGI. The CDR3 loop reads CASRMSDHEQFF. The CDR3 nucleotides are TGTGCCAGTCGGATGAGCGATCATGAGCAATTCTTC.

The rearrangement joins TRBV7-6 to TRBJ2-1, with 7 bases identical to TRBD2. The CDR3 sequence is 17 residues long. CDR1 and CDR2 (germline): SGHVS, FNYEAQ. The V gene end was trimmed by 5 bases and the J gene end by 9 bases; junction bases not matched to a gene: 19. The CDR3, as DNA: TGTGCCAGCAGCCCTTCGCCGGGAGGCCCCGAGCGTGGTGAGCAGTTCTTC. It codes for CASSPSPGGPERGEQFF.

The rearrangement uses TRBV7-9 and TRBJ1-2, with a possible D match to TRBD1 (6 bases). The germline CDR1 and CDR2 sequences are SEHNR and FQNEAQ (reference sequence). The CDR3 totals 15 residues. Trimming stripped 1 base from V and 2 bases from J, with 11 bases between. The CDR3 region is CASSLVRGANYGYTF. As DNA, the CDR3 is TGTGCCAGCAGCTTAGTGCGGGGGGCAAACTATGGCTACACCTTC.

This clone has only a few counts. The chain combines TRBV12-2 with TRBJ2-7; the DNA was not used to check the table's D call, TRBD2. TRBV12-2 is marked as a pseudogene. The CDR3 runs to 20 residues. The CDR3 DNA reads as TGTGCAAGTCGCTTAAAGGATAGCGCGGGACCCTCCGTCCACTCCTACGAGCAGTACGTC. It encodes CASRLKDSAGPSVHSYEQYV.

The V call is TRBV12-3 or TRBV12-4, the J call TRBJ1-1; D uncertain. V was trimmed by 6 bases and J by 4 bases, leaving 9 bases between them. This CDR3 spans 12 amino acids. The CDR3 DNA is TGTGCCAGCAGAGCTCCCAGCACTGAAGCTTTCTTT. Translated: CASRAPSTEAFF.

CDR3 DNA: TGTGCCTGGAGTGTAGTCGAGAATACTGAAGCTTTCTTT. It yields the protein CAWSVVENTEAFF. The chain uses TRBV30 and TRBJ1-1; D remains unclear. Germline V gene sequence: CDR1 GTSNPN, CDR2 SVGIG (reference sequence). The ends were cut back, 0 bases at V and 5 bases at J, with 10 bases in the middle. The CDR3 runs to 13 residues.

The V call is TRBV3-1 (or the pseudogene TRBV3-2), the J call TRBJ1-6; D is unclear. Germline CDR1 LGHDT, CDR2 YNNKEL (reference sequence). CDR3 size: 16 residues. V lost 4 bases, J lost 0 bases, and 10 bases lay in between. In DNA form, the CDR3 reads TGTGCCAGCAGCCTTTCACAGAGCTCCTATAATTCACCCCTCCACTTT. It specifies CASSLSQSSYNSPLHF.

By sample share, this clone is medium-sized (0.01 to 0.1%). This chain uses TRBV4-1 with TRBJ1-3; D not certain. The V and J ends lost 1 base and 4 bases respectively, with 11 bases between them. CDR3 length: 15 residues. The germline gives CDR1 MGHRA, CDR2 YSYEKL. CDR3 DNA sequence: TGCGCCAGCAGCCAAGGTTATGGGTCAGGAAACACCATATATTTT. Protein: CASSQGYGSGNTIYF.

V usage is TRBV6-5 and J usage is TRBJ1-1; no clear D gene. The CDR3 sequence is 13 residues long. The ends were cut back, 7 bases at V and 1 base at J, with 10 bases in the middle. The germline V gene encodes CDR1 MNHEY and CDR2 SVGAGI. The CDR3 spells CASTIGRNTEAFF. The CDR3 coding sequence is TGTGCCAGCACGATCGGACGGAACACTGAAGCTTTCTTT.

The chain links TRBV19 to TRBJ1-6, with D tentatively TRBD1 (5 bases). CDR1 and CDR2 from the germline V gene are LNHDA and SQIVND (reference sequence). Deletions cut 5 bases from V and 5 bases from J, with 16 bases between. CDR3 length: 16 amino acids. In DNA form, the CDR3 reads TGTGCCAGTAGTCGTCGCGGGGGGAGCGATAATTCACCCCTCCACTTT. This translates into CASSRRGGSDNSPLHF.

The chain uses TRBV27 and TRBJ2-5; D unresolved. In germline, CDR1 is MNHEY, CDR2 SMNVEV (reference sequence). Trimming removed 1 base at V and 5 bases at J, with 11 bases between. The length of the CDR3 is 14 residues. CDR3 nucleotide sequence: TGTGCCAGCAGTTTATACGGCCCCCGGGAGACCCAGTACTTC. Protein: CASSLYGPRETQYF.

This rearrangement joins TRBV9 to TRBJ1-2; 7 nucleotides align to TRBD1. With 0 bases clipped from V and 2 bases from J, the junction kept 10 bases outside the gene matches. CDR1 is SGDLS, CDR2 YYNGEE, per germline. This CDR3 is built from 17 residues. DNA for the CDR3: TGTGCCAGCAGCGTAGAGTCCCCCGGGACAGAGAACTATGGCTACACCTTC. Its protein product is CASSVESPGTENYGYTF.

A word on this clone: Mismatch with germline at one junction end may stem from a read error. The rearrangement joins TRBV7-2 to TRBJ2-1; D is undetermined. CDR1 is SGHTA and CDR2 is FQGNSA in the germline V gene. The length of the CDR3 is 15 residues. In DNA, the CDR3 is TGTGCCAGCACCTTAGACCCGACGGCCTACAATGAGCAGTTCTTC. Its translation: CASTLDPTAYNEQFF. Full variable domain (missing parts from reference TRBV7-2 and TRBJ2-1): GAGVSQSPSNKVTEKGKDVELRCDPISGHTALYWYRQSLGQGLEFLIYFQGNSAPDKSGLPSDRFSAERTGGSVSTLTIQRTQQEDSAVYLCASTLDPTAYNEQFFGPGTRLTVL.

This sequence joins TRBV4-2 and TRBJ1-3, with no clear D. The germline V and J ends were trimmed by 1 base and 4 bases, with 5 bases remaining between them. Germline V lookup: CDR1 LGHNA, CDR2 YNFKEQ. The CDR3 is made up of 13 amino acids. The CDR3 loop is CASSQAHGNTIYF. CDR3 coding DNA: TGTGCCAGCAGCCAAGCCCACGGAAACACCATATATTTT.

The V call is TRBV27, the J call TRBJ2-2; TRBD2 is a possible D gene (6 bases). V lost 6 bases and J 4 bases, leaving 12 bases between the germline ends. This CDR3 is built from 14 residues. CDR1 and CDR2 (germline): MNHEY, SMNVEV (reference sequence). The CDR3 DNA sequence: TGTGCCAGCAGCCTGACTAGTCTCACCGGGGAGCTGTTTTTT. Translating it yields CASSLTSLTGELFF.

The CDR3 loop reads CATSDPKGGVTF. The CDR3 coding sequence is TGTGCCACCAGTGACCCAAAAGGAGGCGTAACCTTC. The rearrangement links TRBV24-1 to TRBJ1-2; D remains ambiguous. The V end was cut by 4 bases, the J end by 14 bases, with 16 bases between. This CDR3 is 12 amino acids long. Per the germline V gene, CDR1 is KGHDR and CDR2 is SFDVKD.